The 20 T cell receptor beta chains in this list originate from one sample, sequenced in a study of T cell responses to AZD1222 COVID-19 vaccine. The protocol was immunoSEQ multiplex PCR, while the TCRdb copy is restricted to in-frame clones and leaves out a portion. The table includes 100,000 or so clones, 85% to 90% detected once. Sequences were derived from peripheral blood, sampled on day 0 of AZD1222 vaccination. These receptors came from an adult in good health.

The J gene is TRBJ2-7, the V gene TRBV20-1; 16 bases line up with TRBD2. CDR3 length equals 15 residues. With 3 bases clipped from V and 2 bases from J, the junction kept 1 base outside the gene matches. Germline assignment: CDR1 DFQATT and CDR2 SNEGSKA (reference sequence). The CDR3 reads CSASGTSGRAYEQYF. In nucleotides, the CDR3 is TGCAGTGCTAGTGGGACTAGCGGGAGGGCCTACGAGCAGTACTTC.

This clone is a singleton in its sample. The chain combines TRBV2 with TRBJ2-1, with 9 nucleotides matching TRBD2. J was trimmed by 15 bases and V by 0 bases; bases with no gene match: 6. This CDR3 has 13 amino acids. Germline CDR1 SNHLY, CDR2 FYNNEI. CDR3 sequence reads: CASSEARAGGPFF. CDR3 nucleotide sequence: TGTGCCAGCAGTGAAGCAAGGGCGGGGGGGCCGTTCTTC.

This chain joins TRBV6-5 and TRBJ2-2, with a possible D match to TRBD1 (6 bases). Per germline, CDR1 MNHEY and CDR2 SVGAGI. There are 14 residues in the CDR3. V was clipped by 4 bases and J by 4 bases, with 10 bases between them. The CDR3 sequence is CASSLNRVTGELFF. CDR3 in DNA: TGTGCCAGCAGTTTGAACAGGGTCACCGGGGAGCTGTTTTTT.

This clone appeared a single time. This chain connects TRBV7-2 to TRBJ2-3; 7 bases fit TRBD2. The germline V gene has CDR1 SGHTA and CDR2 FQGNSA. The CDR3 has 14 residues. J was trimmed by 6 bases and V by 4 bases; bases with no gene match: 7. CDR3 nucleotide sequence: TGTGCCAGCAGCTCCTCGGGGAGGGTCGATACGCAGTATTTT. Protein sequence: CASSSSGRVDTQYF.

The gene calls are TRBV19 and TRBJ1-2; 9 bases align to TRBD1. After removal of 5 bases from V and 4 bases from J, the junction contained 8 bases not matched to a gene. This CDR3 has 15 amino acids. CDR1 is LNHDA, CDR2 SQIVND, per germline (reference sequence). The CDR3 loop is CASSGNRGRGYGYTF. The CDR3 DNA reads as TGTGCCAGTAGTGGCAACAGGGGGCGCGGCTATGGCTACACCTTC.

The chain combines TRBV29-1 with TRBJ2-3; 7 nucleotides line up with TRBD1. J lost 2 bases, V lost 6 bases, and 5 bases had no gene match. Germline assignment: CDR1 SQVTM and CDR2 ANQGSEA. This CDR3 has 13 amino acids. DNA for the CDR3: TGCAGCGTCAGACAGGGTCTCACAGATACGCAGTATTTT. It is translated as CSVRQGLTDTQYF.

The V call is TRBV6-6, the J call TRBJ1-2, with a possible D match to TRBD1 (6 bases). Germline-derived CDR1 and CDR2 are MNHNY and SVGAGI (reference sequence). CDR3 size: 16 residues. V was pared by 5 bases and J by 4 bases, with 20 bases between. CDR3 in amino acids: CASSQGTFSRAYGYTF. CDR3 nucleotide sequence: TGTGCCAGCAGTCAGGGGACATTTAGTCGGGCCTATGGCTACACCTTC.

This chain uses TRBV5-1 with TRBJ1-2, with 7 bases lining up with TRBD1. Germline CDR1 reads SGHRS; CDR2 reads YFSETQ. The J segment lost 2 bases and the V segment lost 0 bases, leaving 7 bases of the junction unmatched. The length of the CDR3 is 16 residues. The DNA of the CDR3 is TGCGCCAGCAGCTTGGGGACAGGACTTGAGAACTATGGCTACACCTTC. Translation gives CASSLGTGLENYGYTF.

The chain is built from TRBV7-9 and TRBJ2-3, with D maybe TRBD1 (5 bases). V was pared by 4 bases and J by 4 bases, with 21 bases between. The CDR3 consists of 17 residues. Per germline, CDR1 SEHNR and CDR2 FQNEAQ (reference sequence). Here the CDR3 DNA reads TGTGCCAGCAGCTACTTGGGTAGGGCCGACAGCTCAGATACGCAGTATTTT. It yields the protein CASSYLGRADSSDTQYF.

The chain combines TRBV4-2 with TRBJ2-4, with D perhaps TRBD2 (6 bases). The CDR3 contains 15 residues. Trimming removed 2 bases from V and 0 bases from J, with 8 bases in between. CDR1 LGHNA and CDR2 YNFKEQ come from the germline V gene. In DNA form, the CDR3 reads TGTGCCAGCAGCCAATTGGGGGGAGCCAAAAACATTCAGTACTTC. Translating gives CASSQLGGAKNIQYF.

The rearrangement links TRBV15 to TRBJ1-4, with D perhaps matching TRBD1 (5 bases). Trimming pared 1 base from V and 5 bases from J, leaving 11 bases between. Germline V gene lookup returns CDR1 LNHNV and CDR2 YYDKDF (reference sequence). This CDR3 contains 15 residues. CDR3 residues: CATSRGDSKNEKLFF. In DNA, the CDR3 is TGTGCCACCAGCAGAGGCGACAGCAAAAATGAAAAACTGTTTTTT.

The chain carries TRBV20-1 and TRBJ1-1; D not certain. The V end was cut by 7 bases, the J end by 4 bases, with 10 bases between. CDR3 length equals 11 residues. Germline V lookup: CDR1 DFQATT, CDR2 SNEGSKA (reference sequence). The DNA for the CDR3 is TGCAGTGTGGGCAGTGTCACTGAAGCTTTCTTT. Protein sequence: CSVGSVTEAFF.

The rearrangement joins TRBV15 to TRBJ2-3, with 8 positions matching TRBD1. The CDR3 runs to 13 residues. Trimming took 1 base from V and 10 from J; bases not matched to a gene: 4. Germline V gene sequence: CDR1 LNHNV, CDR2 YYDKDF (reference sequence). The CDR3 sequence: CATSRADREAQYF. The CDR3 nucleotides are TGTGCCACCAGCAGAGCGGACAGGGAAGCGCAGTATTTT.

The chain combines TRBV4-1 with TRBJ1-1, with TRBD1 as a possible D gene (5 bases). The CDR3 runs 17 residues. The germline V gene encodes CDR1 MGHRA and CDR2 YSYEKL. Trimming shortened V by 1 base and J by 3 bases, and 18 bases separated the two germline ends. The CDR3 DNA follows: TGCGCCAGCAGCCAAGCGCCAGGCGGGGGAGGACACACTGAAGCTTTCTTT. Residues: CASSQAPGGGGHTEAFF.

The rearrangement links TRBV19 to TRBJ2-2; possibly TRBD2 for D (5 bases). Trimming removed 10 bases at V and 6 bases at J, with 18 bases between. The CDR3 runs to 14 residues. CDR1 and CDR2 from the germline V gene are LNHDA and SQIVND (reference sequence). Here the CDR3 reads CAIREGSGAGELFF. CDR3 nucleotide sequence: TGTGCCATTAGAGAAGGGAGCGGAGCCGGGGAGCTGTTTTTT.

The chain links TRBV2 to TRBJ1-1; TRBD1 matches 7 bases. This CDR3 has 13 amino acids. The V gene end was trimmed by 10 bases and the J gene end by 1 base; junction bases not matched to a gene: 6. Looked up from germline, CDR1 is SNHLY and CDR2 is FYNNEI. The CDR3 region has the DNA TGTGCCACCCAGGGGGGCCCGAACACTGAAGCTTTCTTT. Translated: CATQGGPNTEAFF.

CDR3 amino acids: CASTGARSPYGYTF. The DNA of the CDR3 is TGTGCCAGCACCGGGGCACGAAGCCCCTATGGCTACACCTTC. This chain connects TRBV6-5 to TRBJ1-2; possible D gene TRBD1, 5 bases. CDR1 MNHEY and CDR2 SVGAGI come from the germline V gene. The CDR3 contains 14 residues. The V end lost 7 bases, the J end lost 4 bases, and 16 bases lay between the germline ends.

The V and J genes are TRBV18 and TRBJ1-2, with D possibly matching TRBD1 (6 bases). V was shortened by 1 base and J by 5 bases, with 8 bases between the two germline ends. Germline V gene lookup returns CDR1 KGHSH and CDR2 LQKENI. CDR3 length: 13 residues. CDR3 amino acids: CASSPRQAYGYTF. In DNA form, the CDR3 reads TGTGCCAGCTCACCACGACAGGCTTATGGCTACACCTTC.

CDR3 bases: TGTGCCAGCTCACCCGGGACAGGCCGAAGCAATCAGCCCCAGCATTTT. Translation gives CASSPGTGRSNQPQHF. V is TRBV18 and J is TRBJ1-5, with 8 bases fitting TRBD1. V gave up 3 bases and J gave up 1 base; unmatched junction bases: 5. The CDR3 runs 16 residues. CDR1 is KGHSH, CDR2 LQKENI, per germline.

The chain is built from TRBV13 and TRBJ2-1; 13 nucleotides agree with TRBD2. Germline lookup yields CDR1 PRHDT and CDR2 FYEKMQ (reference sequence). The CDR3 consists of 15 residues. The V segment lost 5 bases and the J segment 12 bases; nucleotides outside the gene matches: 10. The CDR3 region is CASSPGLAGTRGQFF. The CDR3 nucleotides are TGTGCCAGCAGCCCGGGACTAGCGGGGACTCGGGGGCAGTTCTTC.